This record covers a single T cell receptor (beta chain). Its target is not known. The CDR3 loop spans 14 amino acids. Germline CDR1 is KGHSH and CDR2 is LQKENI. The V end lost 3 bases, the J end lost 0 bases, and 8 bases lay between the germline ends. The data were obtained in a study of T cell responses to AZD1222 COVID-19 vaccine. Study results and caveats: Clonal diversity was possibly underestimated, and the donors were mostly white British, with more females. Spike-specific TCRs gained breadth and depth after people received two AZD1222 doses.

The method was immunoSEQ multiplex PCR; TCRdb's version includes in-frame clones alone and lacks a portion of them. The sample comprises roughly 200,000 clones, 90% to 95% of which are singletons, and around 1% rests with the top ten. The starting material was peripheral blood, obtained on day 0 of MenACWY control vaccination. V gene TRBV18 combines with J gene TRBJ1-1; no firm D call. This clonotype was sampled from an adult in good health. The CDR3 nucleotides read TGTGCCAGCTCACCTGAACGGATGAACACTGAAGCTTTCTTT. As protein: CASSPERMNTEAFF.